The clone carrying this T cell receptor beta chain was recorded many times. Its antigen is still unknown. TCR beta CDR3 region amplification was performed from RNA transcripts. The HTBI primer set drove a first-round RT-PCR of the TCR CDR3. TCRdb re-analysed the multiplex PCR reads in MiXCR, keeping a single row per CDR3 protein. The sample lists under 200,000 distinct CDR3 sequences, roughly 10% occurring once. The CDR3 loop spans 16 amino acids. Losses at the gene ends were 4 bases for V and 5 bases for J; bases not matched to a gene: 8. Germline-derived CDR1 and CDR2 are GTSNPN and SVGIG (reference sequence). The record originates from a study of T cells in Graves' hyperthyroidism and ophthalmopathy. Study at large: Peripheral blood draws took place at initial diagnosis, ahead of any treatment. Study results and limitations: Stable hyperthyroidism and ophthalmopathy were separated using 13 V-J signatures. Most thyroid clonotypes that were expanded above 0.001 also turned up in blood.

V usage is TRBV30 and J usage is TRBJ2-3; 14 bases fit TRBD2. The sample taken for sequencing was blood. This clonotype was sampled from a woman younger than 30 with Graves' hyperthyroidism that later progressed to Graves' ophthalmopathy. The CDR3 nucleotides read TGTGCCTGGAATCCTGGACTAGCGGGAGGTGGAGATACGCAGTATTTT. This encodes CAWNPGLAGGGDTQYF.